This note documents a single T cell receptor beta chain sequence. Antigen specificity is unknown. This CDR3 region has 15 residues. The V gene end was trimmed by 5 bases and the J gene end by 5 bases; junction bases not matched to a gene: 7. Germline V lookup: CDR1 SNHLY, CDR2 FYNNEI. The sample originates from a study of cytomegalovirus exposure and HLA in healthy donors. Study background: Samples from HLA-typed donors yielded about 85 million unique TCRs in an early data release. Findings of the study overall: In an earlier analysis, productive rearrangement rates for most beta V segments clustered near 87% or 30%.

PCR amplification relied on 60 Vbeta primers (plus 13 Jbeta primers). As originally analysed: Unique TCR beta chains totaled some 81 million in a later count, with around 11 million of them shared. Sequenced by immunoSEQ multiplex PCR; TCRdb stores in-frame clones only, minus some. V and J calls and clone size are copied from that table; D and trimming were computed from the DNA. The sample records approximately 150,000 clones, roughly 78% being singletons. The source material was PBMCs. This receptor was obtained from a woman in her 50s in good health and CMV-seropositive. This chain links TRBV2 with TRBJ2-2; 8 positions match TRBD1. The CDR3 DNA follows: TGTGCCAGCAGTCTTGAGCAGGGGGCGACCGGGGAGCTGTTTTTT. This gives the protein CASSLEQGATGELFF.